The 31 T cell receptor beta chains reported below all come from one sample, sequenced in a study of blood T cell repertoires in COVID-19. TCRdb's table, derived via immunoSEQ multiplex PCR, lists solely in-frame clones and lacks some. Among under 250,000 clones listed, around 80% were seen once. Input material: peripheral blood. Receptors were obtained from a man aged 40-49 years with active or convalescent COVID-19.

The sample holds one count of this clone. This sequence joins TRBV5-1 and TRBJ2-7; weak D call: TRBD1 (6 bases). Germline CDR1 and CDR2: SGHRS and YFSETQ. The CDR3 is made up of 13 amino acids. The V end lost 4 bases, the J end lost 9 bases, and 17 bases lay between the germline ends. The CDR3 DNA sequence: TGCGCCAGCAGCCCCGAAACAGGGCTTTCGCAGTACTTC. Residues: CASSPETGLSQYF.

As DNA, the CDR3 is TGCGCCAGCAGCTTGGCCCAGGAGACCCAGTACTTC. Its translation: CASSLAQETQYF. This chain uses TRBV5-1 with TRBJ2-5; D is unclear. There are 12 residues in the CDR3. With 0 bases removed from V and 5 bases from J, the gap between germline ends came to 5 bases. The germline V gene has CDR1 SGHRS and CDR2 YFSETQ. Supplemented by reference TRBV5-1 and TRBJ2-5, the full variable domain reads KAGVTQTPRYLIKTRGQQVTLSCSPISGHRSVSWYQQTPGQGLQFLFEYFSETQRNKGNFPGRFSGRQFSNSRSEMNVSTLELGDSALYLCASSLAQETQYFGPGTRLLVL.

This clone has just one count. The rearrangement links TRBV29-1 to TRBJ1-1; TRBD1 matches 8 bases. The CDR3 runs to 14 residues. Germline trimming cut 7 bases from V and 1 base from J; bases unmatched to any gene: 8. The V gene's germline CDR1 is SQVTM and CDR2 ANQGSEA. CDR3 region: CSADRGERNTEAFF. CDR3 nucleotide sequence: TGCAGCGCTGACAGGGGTGAGAGGAACACTGAAGCTTTCTTT.

This clone was seen more than once but under ten times. The rearrangement uses TRBV7-3 and TRBJ1-2, with D maybe TRBD1 (6 bases). In germline, CDR1 is SGHTA, CDR2 FQGTGA. Trimming took 8 bases from V and 8 from J, leaving 18 bases between them. The CDR3 is made up of 13 amino acids. CDR3 region: CASAGIGGLGYTF. The CDR3 DNA sequence: TGTGCCAGCGCTGGAATCGGGGGGCTCGGCTACACCTTC. Full variable domain (remainder filled in from reference TRBV7-3 and TRBJ1-2): GAGVSQTPSNKVTEKGKYVELRCDPISGHTALYWYRQSLGQGPEFLIYFQGTGAADDSGLPNDRFFAVRPEGSVSTLKIQRTERGDSAVYLCASAGIGGLGYTFGSGTRLTVV.

The J gene is TRBJ2-7, the V gene TRBV6-2 or TRBV6-3, with 8 nucleotides matching TRBD2. Germline V gene sequence: CDR1 MNHEY, CDR2 SVGEGT. This CDR3 contains 14 residues. Trimming at V came to 4 bases and at J to 3 bases, leaving 5 bases not matched to a gene. CDR3 DNA sequence: TGTGCCAGCAGTTGGGGACTAGGAAGCTACGAGCAGTACTTC. Protein product: CASSWGLGSYEQYF.

The rearrangement uses TRBV5-1 and TRBJ2-7; a possible D gene is TRBD1 (6 bases). This CDR3 region has 15 residues. V was clipped by 4 bases and J by 0 bases, with 14 bases between them. Germline loops: CDR1 SGHRS, CDR2 YFSETQ. The CDR3 region has the DNA TGCGCCAGCAGCCTCCCATCGACAGGCTCCTACGAGCAGTACTTC. Translating gives CASSLPSTGSYEQYF.

The CDR3 bases are TGCGCCAGCTCCCTCGGGGGGTTTCGGGGCTCTGGAAACACCATATATTTT. Translating it yields CASSLGGFRGSGNTIYF. The genes are TRBV5-1 and TRBJ1-3; maybe TRBD1 (5 bases). Germline values: CDR1 SGHRS, CDR2 YFSETQ. Trimming cost V 7 bases and J 0 bases, with 20 bases left between them. The CDR3 has 17 amino acids.

The rearrangement joins TRBV7-9 to TRBJ2-5, with no clear D. The CDR3 is 16 amino acids. Trimming took off 2 bases at V and 4 bases at J, with 17 bases between the two ends. Germline V gene lookup returns CDR1 SEHNR and CDR2 FQNEAQ (reference sequence). CDR3 sequence (DNA): TGTGCCAGCAGCTTATATGCAAGCACCCTCGGAGAGACCCAGTACTTC. Translation gives CASSLYASTLGETQYF. Full variable domain (missing parts from reference TRBV7-9 and TRBJ2-5): DTGVSQNPRHKITKRGQNVTFRCDPISEHNRLYWYRQTLGQGPEFLTYFQNEAQLEKSRLLSDRFSAERPKGSFSTLEIQRTEQGDSAMYLCASSLYASTLGETQYFGPGTRLLVL.

The V gene is TRBV7-3, the J gene TRBJ1-3; D is ambiguous. CDR1 is SGHTA, CDR2 FQGTGA, per germline. Trimming stripped 1 base from V and 8 bases from J, with 9 bases between. This CDR3 is built from 13 residues. The DNA of the CDR3 is TGTGCCAGCAGCTTAAGACGGGGAGACACCATATATTTT. Amino acids: CASSLRRGDTIYF. The full variable domain, rest sourced from reference TRBV7-3 and TRBJ1-3, is GAGVSQTPSNKVTEKGKYVELRCDPISGHTALYWYRQSLGQGPEFLIYFQGTGAADDSGLPNDRFFAVRPEGSVSTLKIQRTERGDSAVYLCASSLRRGDTIYFGEGSWLTVV.

In its sample, this clone was seen a few times. V and J are TRBV5-1 and TRBJ1-2, with D unresolved. Germline CDR1 reads SGHRS; CDR2 reads YFSETQ. Trimming cost V 2 bases and J 4 bases, with 9 bases left between them. CDR3 length: 13 amino acids. The chain's CDR3 is CASSFETSYGYTF. The CDR3 coding sequence is TGCGCCAGCAGCTTTGAAACATCCTATGGCTACACCTTC.

The CDR3 protein is CASSSRTGGEQYF. The CDR3 DNA is TGTGCCAGCAGCTCCCGGACAGGCGGCGAGCAGTACTTC. The chain joins TRBV11-3 to TRBJ2-7, with 7 bases that match TRBD1. This CDR3 has 13 amino acids. V was pared by 4 bases and J by 6 bases, with 6 bases of the junction left unmatched. Germline V gene sequence: CDR1 SGHNT, CDR2 YENEEA.

The V call is TRBV6-5, the J call TRBJ2-7; 8 bases line up with TRBD1. Germline-derived CDR1 and CDR2 are MNHEY and SVGAGI. The CDR3 consists of 14 residues. J gave up 1 base and V 6 bases, and 5 bases lay outside the gene matches. In DNA, the CDR3 is TGTGCCAGCAGGGAGGGACAGGCGTCCTACGAGCAGTACTTC. As protein: CASREGQASYEQYF.

This clone was seen just once. This chain connects TRBV2 to TRBJ2-7, with D unresolved. Germline V CDR1 and CDR2: SNHLY, FYNNEI. Trimming cost V 7 bases and J 1 base, with 17 bases left between them. There are 15 residues in the CDR3. The DNA for the CDR3 is TGTGCCAGCACTCTTGAGGCCTTTCCTTCCTACGAGCAGTACTTC. Protein sequence: CASTLEAFPSYEQYF.

This chain connects TRBV10-3 to TRBJ2-7; the match to TRBD2 covers 11 bases. Germline V CDR1 and CDR2: ENHRY, SYGVKD. The V segment lost 4 bases and the J segment 3 bases; nucleotides outside the gene matches: 17. The CDR3 is made up of 19 amino acids. The CDR3 sequence: CAISGPGRKGTSGYYEQYF. The DNA for the CDR3 is TGTGCCATCAGTGGCCCGGGCCGCAAGGGGACTAGCGGCTACTACGAGCAGTACTTC.

J is TRBJ1-5 and V is TRBV7-9, with D possibly TRBD1 on 5 matching bases. CDR1 and CDR2 from the germline V gene are SEHNR and FQNEAQ (reference sequence). Trimming took off 11 bases at V and 5 bases at J, with 13 bases between the two ends. The CDR3 spans 12 residues. CDR3 amino acids: CAVGEGYQPQHF. The CDR3 DNA follows: TGTGCCGTCGGGGAGGGGTATCAGCCCCAGCATTTT.

The rearrangement uses TRBV7-2 and TRBJ1-2; 7 bases fit TRBD1. The germline CDR1 and CDR2 sequences are SGHTA and FQGNSA. The CDR3 spans 17 residues. V gave up 1 base and J gave up 4 bases; unmatched junction bases: 12. CDR3 coding DNA: TGTGCCAGCAGCTTAGTTCGGTCGACAGGGTCTATCTATGGCTACACCTTC. Its translation is CASSLVRSTGSIYGYTF.

The chain couples TRBV5-4 to TRBJ2-6, with 7 bases that match TRBD1. The CDR3 loop spans 16 amino acids. CDR1 is SGHNT and CDR2 is YYREEE in the germline V gene (reference sequence). The V gene end was trimmed by 4 bases and the J gene end by 0 bases; junction bases not matched to a gene: 4. The CDR3 DNA is TGTGCCAGCAGCAACAACAGGGGCTCTGGGGCCAACGTCCTGACTTTC. The encoded protein is CASSNNRGSGANVLTF.

The rearrangement joins TRBV7-3 to TRBJ2-3; TRBD2 is a possible D gene (5 bases). Germline V gene data show CDR1 as SGHTA and CDR2 as FQGTGA. The CDR3 covers 15 residues. Deletions cut 3 bases from V and 2 bases from J, with 12 bases between. The DNA for the CDR3 is TGTGCCAGCAGCTTTCGGAACGGGGACACAGATACGCAGTATTTT. Protein: CASSFRNGDTDTQYF.

The V gene is TRBV4-2, the J gene TRBJ1-5; D is unresolved. The CDR3 length is 16 residues. The germline V and J ends were trimmed by 0 bases and 1 base, with 10 bases remaining between them. Germline lookup yields CDR1 LGHNA and CDR2 YNFKEQ. The CDR3 here is CASSQESGGSNQPQHF. CDR3 nucleotide sequence: TGTGCCAGCAGCCAAGAATCGGGAGGAAGCAATCAGCCCCAGCATTTT.

The chain is built from TRBV2 and TRBJ1-1, with D tentatively TRBD1 (6 bases). The CDR3 runs to 15 residues. Germline-derived CDR1 and CDR2 are SNHLY and FYNNEI. V lost 8 bases and J 4 bases, leaving 20 bases between the germline ends. CDR3 bases: TGTGCCAGCCGGAAGTTCCGGCAGGGGCGCACTGAAGCTTTCTTT. This codes for CASRKFRQGRTEAFF. Full variable domain (remainder filled in from reference TRBV2 and TRBJ1-1): EPEVTQTPSHQVTQMGQEVILRCVPISNHLYFYWYRQILGQKVEFLVSFYNNEISEKSEIFDDQFSVERPDGSNFTLKIRSTKLEDSAMYFCASRKFRQGRTEAFFGQGTRLTVV.

The chain carries TRBV27 and TRBJ1-4; 8 bases match TRBD1. This CDR3 comprises 17 residues. Germline assignment: CDR1 MNHEY and CDR2 SMNVEV (reference sequence). V lost 2 bases to trimming and J lost 7 bases; unmatched junction nucleotides: 12. The CDR3 nucleotides read TGTGCCAGCAGTTTACGCTCTTCCGGGACAGGAGGTGAAAAACTGTTTTTT. Amino acid sequence: CASSLRSSGTGGEKLFF.

Comments on this clone: One junction end disagrees with the germline gene, perhaps due to a read error. The V gene is TRBV2, the J gene TRBJ1-6; tentatively, D is TRBD1 (5 bases). CDR1 SNHLY and CDR2 FYNNEI come from the germline V gene. This CDR3 contains 14 residues. CDR3 amino acids: CAGRDSTSNSPLHF. The CDR3 DNA follows: TGTGCCGGCAGAGACAGTACGTCTAATTCACCCCTCCACTTT.

The chain recombines TRBV29-1 with TRBJ2-3; 8 nucleotides match TRBD1. Looked up from germline, CDR1 is SQVTM and CDR2 is ANQGSEA. The V segment lost 6 bases and the J segment 6 bases; nucleotides outside the gene matches: 8. The CDR3 runs 13 residues. In DNA, the CDR3 is TGCAGCGTCCTGACAGGGGAAGCGGATACGCAGTATTTT. It specifies CSVLTGEADTQYF.

V is TRBV2 and J is TRBJ1-2; D remains ambiguous. The CDR3 consists of 14 residues. Trimming took off 5 bases at V and 2 bases at J, with 12 bases between the two ends. The germline CDR1 and CDR2 sequences are SNHLY and FYNNEI. The CDR3 nucleotides read TGTGCCAGCAGTTCGACTCCCCGGAACTATGGCTACACCTTC. Translated: CASSSTPRNYGYTF.

A single count supports this clone. J is TRBJ2-1 and V is TRBV5-8; TRBD2 agrees at 11 bases. CDR1 SGHTS and CDR2 YDEGEE come from the germline V gene. V dropped 0 bases and J dropped 8; count of bases not matched to a gene: 7. This CDR3 has 16 residues. CDR3 residues: CASSLAILAGEHEQFF. CDR3 DNA: TGTGCCAGCAGCTTGGCAATACTAGCGGGAGAGCATGAGCAGTTCTTC.

V is TRBV5-6 and J is TRBJ1-6; no clear D. Trimming took off 6 bases at V and 5 bases at J, with 12 bases between the two ends. Germline-derived CDR1 and CDR2 are SGHDT and YYEEEE. This CDR3 has 14 residues. The CDR3 DNA is TGTGCCAGCAAGAGAGGTTGGGATAATTCACCCCTCCACTTT. This encodes CASKRGWDNSPLHF.

The chain has TRBV28 and TRBJ1-5, with 9 positions matching TRBD1. The V and J ends lost 7 bases and 4 bases, in that order; junction bases with no gene match: 8. Germline CDR1 is MDHEN and CDR2 is SYDVKM. The CDR3 is made up of 15 amino acids. CDR3 DNA: TGTGCCAGCATATTGACAGGGGGGGGTAATCAGCCCCAGCATTTT. Translated, it gives CASILTGGGNQPQHF.

This chain joins TRBV7-2 and TRBJ1-5, with 7 nucleotides matching TRBD1. This CDR3 contains 15 residues. CDR1 is SGHTA, CDR2 FQGNSA, per germline. V was clipped by 5 bases and J by 3 bases; unmatched bases: 7. The CDR3 loop reads CASSAPGQINQPQHF. The CDR3 nucleotides are TGTGCCAGCAGCGCACCGGGACAGATCAATCAGCCCCAGCATTTT.

This rearrangement joins TRBV18 to TRBJ1-3; D is possibly TRBD1 (6 bases). The CDR3 has 14 residues. Trimming removed 3 bases from V and 4 bases from J, with 10 bases in between. Per germline, CDR1 KGHSH and CDR2 LQKENI. CDR3: CASSPVDRGNTIYF. Written as DNA, the CDR3 is TGTGCCAGCTCACCCGTAGACAGGGGAAACACCATATATTTT.

The V gene is TRBV12-5, the J gene TRBJ1-5, with D unclear. The CDR3 sequence is 13 residues long. V lost 0 bases and J lost 7, with 7 bases in between. The V gene's germline CDR1 is LGHNT and CDR2 FRNRAP. DNA for the CDR3: TGTGCTAGTGGTTTGGTACAGAAACAGCCCCAGCATTTT. Its protein is CASGLVQKQPQHF.

This clone was picked up one time. The rearrangement joins TRBV24-1 to TRBJ2-5; 11 nucleotides match TRBD1. The CDR3 covers 21 residues. V gave up 1 base and J gave up 1 base; unmatched junction bases: 16. CDR1 is KGHDR, CDR2 SFDVKD, per germline. The CDR3 here is CATSDFYYFWAGTGGQETQYF. As DNA, the CDR3 is TGTGCCACCAGTGATTTTTATTATTTCTGGGCCGGGACAGGGGGCCAAGAGACCCAGTACTTC.